This record concerns one T cell receptor beta chain sequence. The sample carries other DNA sequences with the same CDR3. As handled by the study authors: Nucleated cell counts were estimated from reference gene primer amplification. Assay: immunoSEQ multiplex PCR; the TCRdb copy retains only in-frame clones and omits some. That table furnishes V, J and clone size, whereas the DNA furnished D and trimming. The data hold 250,000 or so clones, with approximately 90% observed a single time. This entry belongs to a study of blood T cell repertoires in COVID-19. Study as a whole: The United States, Italy and Spain provided the acute and convalescent COVID-19 samples. PBMCs, B-cell-depleted T cells, or T cells were the source of the cDNA or gDNA that made up the material.

In terms of age and location, participants ranged from roughly 18 to 90 years and lived in under 30 US areas. This clonotype originated in a man aged 40-55 years who had recovered from COVID-19. Sequenced material: PBMCs or T cells enriched from blood (not recorded which).

The CDR3 is CASSRDRNEKLFF. CDR3 sequence (DNA): TGTGCCAGCAGCCGGGACAGGAATGAAAAACTGTTTTTT. The V and J genes are TRBV11-3 and TRBJ1-4; the match to TRBD1 covers 8 bases. Germline CDR1 and CDR2: SGHNT and YENEEA. This CDR3 is built from 13 residues. V gave up 5 bases and J gave up 5 bases; unmatched junction bases: 1.